This passage covers 22 T cell receptor beta chains from one sample sequenced in a study of blood T cell repertoires in COVID-19. Profiling relied on immunoSEQ multiplex PCR, and the TCRdb table lists in-frame clones only, not all of them. The sample has some 160,000 clones; around 91% are singletons. The sequenced sample consisted of peripheral blood. Every receptor here comes from a woman aged 60-75 years with active COVID-19.

V is TRBV7-8 and J is TRBJ2-3; the match to TRBD2 covers 9 bases. This CDR3 is 20 amino acids long. Per the germline V gene, CDR1 is SGHVS and CDR2 is FQNEAQ. V lost 5 bases, J lost 0 bases, and 18 bases stayed unmatched. The CDR3 nucleotides are TGTGCCAGCAGCCTTGATTATCCGGGACTAGCCAAACTTAGCACAGATACGCAGTATTTT. Translating it yields CASSLDYPGLAKLSTDTQYF.

The chain uses TRBV7-9 and TRBJ2-1, with TRBD2 matching over 9 bases. The V and J ends lost 5 bases and 2 bases, in that order; junction bases with no gene match: 4. Germline V gene data show CDR1 as SEHNR and CDR2 as FQNEAQ (reference sequence). There are 15 residues in the CDR3. The CDR3 DNA reads TGTGCCAGCAGCCAGGGACTAGCTGCCTACAATGAGCAGTTCTTC. As protein: CASSQGLAAYNEQFF.

The rearrangement joins TRBV27 to TRBJ2-1, with 7 bases matching TRBD2. The CDR3 is 15 residues long. V lost 3 bases, J lost 4 bases, and 6 bases stayed unmatched. The germline gives CDR1 MNHEY, CDR2 SMNVEV (reference sequence). The CDR3, as DNA: TGTGCCAGCAGTTTTGTGGGAGGGTCTTACAATGAGCAGTTCTTC. The encoded protein is CASSFVGGSYNEQFF.

The chain couples TRBV7-8 to TRBJ2-5, with a tentative D call TRBD2 (6 bases). Germline-derived CDR1 and CDR2 are SGHVS and FQNEAQ. The V end lost 5 bases, the J end lost 5 bases, and 21 bases lay between the germline ends. The CDR3 runs to 16 residues. The CDR3 DNA reads as TGTGCCAGCAGCCCCGTCTATGGACTAACAGAGGAGACCCAGTACTTC. As protein: CASSPVYGLTEETQYF.

J is TRBJ2-7 and V is TRBV9; D is perhaps TRBD2 (5 bases). The germline CDR1 and CDR2 sequences are SGDLS and YYNGEE. V shed 4 bases and J shed 0 bases, with 11 bases lying between them. CDR3 length equals 14 residues. CDR3 nucleotides: TGTGCCAGCAGCAACGGGGAAACCTCCTACGAGCAGTACTTC. Its protein is CASSNGETSYEQYF.

The J gene is TRBJ2-3, the V gene TRBV24-1; D not certain. V was clipped by 0 bases and J by 4 bases, with 7 bases between them. CDR1 and CDR2 (germline): KGHDR, SFDVKD. The CDR3 runs 14 residues. CDR3 coding DNA: TGTGCCACCAGTGATTTGCAACTCTCAGATACGCAGTATTTT. It codes for CATSDLQLSDTQYF.

The rearrangement uses TRBV4-3 and TRBJ2-2; the D gene is possibly TRBD1 (6 bases). The germline V gene has CDR1 LGHNA and CDR2 YSLEER. The CDR3 spans 17 residues. Trimming removed 2 bases at V and 6 bases at J, with 19 bases between. The CDR3 DNA reads TGCGCCAGCAGCCAACCTGGGGCCAGGGGCAGGTCCGGGGAGCTGTTTTTT. Translation gives CASSQPGARGRSGELFF.

This clone was seen more than once but under ten times. The chain employs TRBV19 and TRBJ1-2, with 8 bases aligning to TRBD1. Trimming took 11 bases from V and 5 from J; bases not matched to a gene: 7. The CDR3 is 12 amino acids. Germline V CDR1 and CDR2: LNHDA, SQIVND (reference sequence). CDR3 loop: CAGRTGSYGYTF. CDR3 DNA sequence: TGTGCCGGGAGGACAGGGTCATATGGCTACACCTTC.

The CDR3 bases are TGTGCCAGCAGCCCGGGACTAGACAATGAGCAGTTCTTC. It is translated as CASSPGLDNEQFF. The J gene is TRBJ2-1, the V gene TRBV7-9; 8 nucleotides match TRBD2. The germline CDR1 and CDR2 sequences are SEHNR and FQNEAQ (reference sequence). This CDR3 spans 13 amino acids. V shed 5 bases and J 5 bases; nucleotides not matched to a gene: 2. Full variable domain (remainder filled in from reference TRBV7-9 and TRBJ2-1): DTGVSQNPRHKITKRGQNVTFRCDPISEHNRLYWYRQTLGQGPEFLTYFQNEAQLEKSRLLSDRFSAERPKGSFSTLEIQRTEQGDSAMYLCASSPGLDNEQFFGPGTRLTVL.

The chain has TRBV27 and TRBJ2-1; D unclear. V lost 3 bases, J lost 6 bases, and 3 bases lay in between. The germline V gene encodes CDR1 MNHEY and CDR2 SMNVEV (reference sequence). This CDR3 has 11 amino acids. CDR3 region: CASSFSNEQFF. The CDR3 DNA reads TGTGCCAGCAGTTTCTCCAATGAGCAGTTCTTC.

V is TRBV9 and J is TRBJ2-1, with 10 bases that match TRBD2. V trimming: 4 bases; J trimming: 6 bases; junction bases outside the gene matches: 7. From germline, CDR1 is SGDLS and CDR2 YYNGEE. The CDR3 totals 15 residues. CDR3 residues: CASSLTSGITNEQFF. The DNA of the CDR3 is TGTGCCAGCAGCTTAACTAGCGGGATCACCAATGAGCAGTTCTTC.

Only one count was recorded for this clone. The chain carries TRBV18 and TRBJ2-3; TRBD2 agrees at 9 bases. The ends lost 5 bases at V and 1 base at J; junction bases unmatched: 4. The CDR3 has 15 residues. Germline lookup yields CDR1 KGHSH and CDR2 LQKENI. The CDR3 nucleotides are TGTGCCAGCTCAGCTAGCGGGATGCGCACAGATACGCAGTATTTT. It translates to CASSASGMRTDTQYF.

The chain uses TRBV7-9 and TRBJ2-7; no reliable D call. Germline V gene data show CDR1 as SEHNR and CDR2 as FQNEAQ (reference sequence). The CDR3 consists of 14 residues. V was pared by 4 bases and J by 2 bases, with 12 bases between. CDR3 DNA: TGTGCCAGCAGCTGGAGTTTAAGTCCCTACGAGCAGTACTTC. It yields the protein CASSWSLSPYEQYF.

With regard to this clone: Distinct nucleotide sequences in the sample also encode this CDR3. The gene calls are TRBV28 and TRBJ2-7; weak D call: TRBD1 (6 bases). This CDR3 has 13 residues. The germline gives CDR1 MDHEN, CDR2 SYDVKM. V lost 2 bases and J 2 bases, leaving 7 bases between the germline ends. CDR3 region: CASSLGQTYEQYF. Written as DNA, the CDR3 is TGTGCCAGCAGTTTAGGACAGACCTACGAGCAGTACTTC.

This chain joins TRBV11-2 and TRBJ2-5; 8 positions match TRBD2. V trimming: 3 bases; J trimming: 5 bases; junction bases outside the gene matches: 8. This CDR3 spans 15 amino acids. CDR1 is SGHAT, CDR2 FQNNGV, per germline. CDR3 in amino acids: CASSLQSSGMETQYF. The CDR3 nucleotides read TGTGCCAGCAGCTTGCAAAGTAGCGGGATGGAGACCCAGTACTTC.

The chain links TRBV4-1 to TRBJ1-5; the match to TRBD1 covers 8 bases. With 0 bases clipped from V and 7 bases from J, the junction kept 8 bases outside the gene matches. There are 16 residues in the CDR3. From germline, CDR1 is MGHRA and CDR2 YSYEKL. In nucleotides, the CDR3 is TGCGCCAGCAGCCAAGATCCCGGACAGGGCCACCAGCCCCAGCATTTT. It yields the protein CASSQDPGQGHQPQHF.

J is TRBJ1-2 and V is TRBV7-2; TRBD1 aligns across 10 bases. The length of the CDR3 is 17 residues. The V gene end was trimmed by 4 bases and the J gene end by 2 bases; junction bases not matched to a gene: 10. In germline, CDR1 is SGHTA, CDR2 FQGNSA. DNA for the CDR3: TGTGCCAGCAGCTCCCGGGACAGGGGCTCCATAAACTATGGCTACACCTTC. Translating gives CASSSRDRGSINYGYTF.

The rearrangement links TRBV5-4 to TRBJ2-7, with 8 positions matching TRBD1. Germline V gene lookup returns CDR1 SGHNT and CDR2 YYREEE (reference sequence). V was clipped by 5 bases and J by 2 bases; unmatched bases: 9. This CDR3 has 15 residues. CDR3 nucleotide sequence: TGTGCCAGCAGGCCTGGGACAGGCATAACCTACGAGCAGTACTTC. Translating it yields CASRPGTGITYEQYF.

This chain joins TRBV6-5 and TRBJ2-1; no clear D gene. Germline-derived CDR1 and CDR2 are MNHEY and SVGAGI. The length of the CDR3 is 15 residues. The V end lost 0 bases, the J end lost 3 bases, and 9 bases lay between the germline ends. CDR3 protein: CASSYSLENYNEQFF. CDR3 nucleotides: TGTGCCAGCAGTTACTCCTTGGAGAACTACAATGAGCAGTTCTTC.

V is TRBV19 and J is TRBJ2-6, with TRBD2 as a possible D gene (5 bases). Germline CDR1 reads LNHDA; CDR2 reads SQIVND (reference sequence). The V end lost 3 bases, the J end lost 0 bases, and 12 bases lay between the germline ends. The CDR3 length is 17 residues. CDR3 in amino acids: CASSIFNGDSGANVLTF. In nucleotides, the CDR3 is TGTGCCAGTAGTATTTTCAACGGGGACTCTGGGGCCAACGTCCTGACTTTC.

V is TRBV15 and J is TRBJ2-2; 8 nucleotides line up with TRBD1. CDR1 and CDR2 (germline): LNHNV, YYDKDF (reference sequence). The CDR3 totals 16 residues. V gave up 2 bases and J gave up 5 bases; unmatched junction bases: 7. The CDR3 reads CATSRISGGWTGELFF. DNA of the CDR3: TGTGCCACCAGCAGAATATCAGGGGGCTGGACCGGGGAGCTGTTTTTT.

Only one count was recorded for this clone. The genes are TRBV2 and TRBJ2-1, with D possibly TRBD2 on 5 matching bases. V lost 7 bases and J lost 9, with 16 bases in between. This CDR3 spans 13 amino acids. Germline-derived CDR1 and CDR2 are SNHLY and FYNNEI. The CDR3 DNA is TGTGCCAGCAAGCTAGTAGTACGGGGTGAGCAGTTCTTC. It encodes CASKLVVRGEQFF.